Listed below are T cell receptor beta chains from one sample, sequenced in a study of Ad26.COV2.S vaccination and SARS-CoV-2 variants. The data were produced by immunoSEQ multiplex PCR, yet TCRdb's version contains in-frame clones alone and is incomplete. The sample holds about 680,000 clones, around 92% seen once. The specimen comprised peripheral blood, sampled in a trial of Ad26.COV2.S vaccine versus placebo. Receptors were obtained from a person between 18 and 59 years old who received the Ad26.COV2.S COVID-19 vaccine or a placebo. CDR3s include the opening cysteine and the closing phenylalanine or tryptophan. The D gene is left open where the match is weak. Where a row states a size, it is once, few, many or the class of an expanded clone; other rows omit it.

clone_size j_call d_call v_call cdr3_nt cdr3_aa
NA TRBJ2-3 TRBD2 TRBV4-2 TGTGCCAGCAGCCAAGATGTAACAGCGGGGATGACAGATACGCAGTATTTT CASSQDVTAGMTDTQYF
NA TRBJ2-7 NA TRBV6-5 TGTGCCAGCAGTTACTCGTCAGCCACTGTGGGCTACGAGCAGTACTTC CASSYSSATVGYEQYF
few TRBJ1-1 NA TRBV3-1/TRBV3-2 TGTGCCAGCAGCCAAGCCAGGGAGGGCACTGAAGCTTTCTTT CASSQAREGTEAFF
few TRBJ1-2 NA TRBV10-3 TGTGCCATCAGTGAGGCAGGCTATGGCTACACCTTC CAISEAGYGYTF
NA TRBJ2-5 NA TRBV18 TGTGCCAGCTCACCCAGGGGCCTACAAGAGACCCAGTACTTC CASSPRGLQETQYF
NA TRBJ2-1 NA TRBV11-2 TGTGCCAGCAGCTTAGGGCCAGTCTCCTACAATGAGCAGTTCTTC CASSLGPVSYNEQFF
few TRBJ1-6 NA TRBV7-9 TGTGCCAGCAGCTTAGGAGGGGTTCCCCTCCACTTT CASSLGGVPLHF
NA TRBJ2-2 NA TRBV6-5 TGTGCCAGCAGTCTGCGAGGCGGGGAGCTGTTTTTT CASSLRGGELFF
NA TRBJ2-7 NA TRBV11-3 TGTGCCAGCAGCTTAGATCCGGGACCATCCTACGAGCAGTACTTC CASSLDPGPSYEQYF
few TRBJ1-3 TRBD1 TRBV2 TGTGCCAAGGACAGGGAGGACGCACGGAACACCATATATTTT CAKDREDARNTIYF
NA TRBJ2-1 NA TRBV24-1 TGTGCCACCAGTGACCCACCCGGGGTGAATGAGCAGTTCTTC CATSDPPGVNEQFF
once TRBJ1-2 NA TRBV30 TGTGCCTGGGGTTTGGGGGCGCATGGCTACACCTTC CAWGLGAHGYTF
NA TRBJ2-2 TRBD1 TRBV11-2 TGTGCCAGCAGCTTAGAGGACAGGGCGGGTACCGGGGAGCTGTTTTTT CASSLEDRAGTGELFF
few TRBJ1-6 NA TRBV6-5 TGTGCCAGCAGTAGGTCGGTGTATAGTAATTCACCCCTCCACTTT CASSRSVYSNSPLHF
NA TRBJ2-1 TRBD2 TRBV6-5 TGTGCCAGCAGACCAACTAGCGGGGGATTGCCTGAGCAGTTCTTC CASRPTSGGLPEQFF
NA TRBJ2-2 NA TRBV3-1/TRBV3-2 TGTGCCAGCAGCCCCTTCAGAGGAGGGAACACCGGGGAGCTGTTTTTT CASSPFRGGNTGELFF
NA TRBJ1-2 TRBD1 TRBV19 TGTGCCAGTAGTATAAGGACAGGGGGCGGAGGCTACACCTTC CASSIRTGGGGYTF
NA TRBJ2-1 TRBD2 TRBV18 TGTGCCAGCTCACCTCCGGGACTAGCGGACGAGCAGTTCTTC CASSPPGLADEQFF
NA TRBJ2-3 TRBD2 TRBV5-4 TGTGCCAGCAGCAGTGGACTAGCGGGGGGGAACACAGATACGCAGTATTTT CASSSGLAGGNTDTQYF
NA TRBJ1-2 NA TRBV14 TGTGCCAGCAGCCAAGACACAGGGAGAGGCTACACCTTC CASSQDTGRGYTF
once TRBJ2-3 NA TRBV24-1 TGTGCCACCAGTGATTTTGGGCGTGACACGCAGTATTTT CATSDFGRDTQYF
NA TRBJ1-3 NA TRBV18 TGTGCCAGCTCACCGGGGAGTAGGAGGGACACCATATATTTT CASSPGSRRDTIYF
NA TRBJ2-5 NA TRBV5-1 TGCGCCAGCAGCGAGGACCAAGAGACCCAGTACTTC CASSEDQETQYF
NA TRBJ2-1 TRBD2 TRBV7-9 TGTGCCTCGGGACTAGCTTATAATGAGCAGTTCTTC CASGLAYNEQFF
NA TRBJ2-1 NA TRBV12-3/TRBV12-4 TGTGCCAGCAGTTTTAAGGGGGGGGAGCAGTTCTTC CASSFKGGEQFF
NA TRBJ1-2 TRBD1 TRBV5-6 TGTGCCAGCAGCTCTTATTCCGGACAGGGAAGATACTCTGGCTACACCTTC CASSSYSGQGRYSGYTF